This section outlines one T cell receptor beta chain sequence together with its context. The antigen remains undetermined. The data originate from a study of T cell repertoires in aging, cancer and after chemotherapy. Overall study context: Patients with chronic lymphocytic leukemia were sampled before and after fludarabine- or bendamustine-based chemotherapy. Study results and caveats: Across the chemotherapy interval, each cancer cohort showed higher median generation probability, suggesting thymic rebound. Lymphoid organ infiltration in hematological cancer patients may impair thymic emigration or peripheral T cell expansion.

The CDR3 extends over 12 amino acids. Trimming removed 6 bases at V and 5 bases at J, with 8 bases between. The germline gives CDR1 SNHLY, CDR2 FYNNEI. The template was genomic DNA from peripheral blood, not RNA. Multiplex touch-down PCR with TRB-A/B primers amplified rearranged V-D-J TRB sequences. TCRdb re-analysed the multiplex PCR reads in MiXCR, keeping a single row per CDR3 protein. The sample yields about 5,300 distinct CDR3 sequences, more than 40% seen once. Sequencing input: blood. This rearrangement joins TRBV2 to TRBJ2-1, with D unclear. The source is a human donor with a blood cancer. CDR3 sequence reads: CASSQDHNEQFF. Here the CDR3 DNA reads TGTGCCAGCAGCCAGGACCACAATGAGCAGTTCTTC.